The 2 T cell receptor beta chains listed next were all sequenced from one sample in a study of blood T cell repertoires in COVID-19. Method: immunoSEQ multiplex PCR; TCRdb's copy keeps in-frame clones and lacks some. Counted here are 430,000 or so clones, 70% to 90% occurring once; the ten biggest clones make up approximately 1.5%. Sequenced: PBMCs or T cells enriched from blood (not recorded which). These receptors were taken from a woman younger than 30 who had been exposed to COVID-19.

The genes are TRBV4-1 and TRBJ2-5; 8 nucleotides align to TRBD1. The CDR3 is made up of 15 amino acids. Trimming took 5 bases from V and 1 from J; bases not matched to a gene: 6. Germline V gene lookup returns CDR1 MGHRA and CDR2 YSYEKL. In DNA, the CDR3 is TGCGCCAGCAGCGCGGGACAGGCGTTCCAAGAGACCCAGTACTTC. It yields the protein CASSAGQAFQETQYF.

The chain carries TRBV5-6 and TRBJ2-7; TRBD1 matches at 10 bases. The CDR3 is made up of 14 amino acids. Germline loops: CDR1 SGHDT, CDR2 YYEEEE. J gave up 3 bases and V 2 bases, and 2 bases lay outside the gene matches. The CDR3 region has the DNA TGTGCCAGCAGCTTCGGGACAGGGGACTACGAGCAGTACTTC. It yields the protein CASSFGTGDYEQYF.